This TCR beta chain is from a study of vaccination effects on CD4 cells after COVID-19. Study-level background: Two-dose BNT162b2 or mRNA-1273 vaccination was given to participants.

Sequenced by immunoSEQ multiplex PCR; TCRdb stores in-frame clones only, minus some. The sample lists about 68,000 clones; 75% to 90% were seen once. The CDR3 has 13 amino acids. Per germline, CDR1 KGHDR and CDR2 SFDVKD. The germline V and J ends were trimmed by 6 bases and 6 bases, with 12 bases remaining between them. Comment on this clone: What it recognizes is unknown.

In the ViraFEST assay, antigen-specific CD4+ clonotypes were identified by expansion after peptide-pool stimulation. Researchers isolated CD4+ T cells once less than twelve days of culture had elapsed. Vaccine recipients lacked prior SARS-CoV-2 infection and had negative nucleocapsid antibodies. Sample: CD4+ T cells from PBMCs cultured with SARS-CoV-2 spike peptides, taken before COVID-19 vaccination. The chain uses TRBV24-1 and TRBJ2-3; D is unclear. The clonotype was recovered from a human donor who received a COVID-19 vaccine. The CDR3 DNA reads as TGTGCCACCAGTCAAGCCAAGGAGGATACGCAGTATTTT. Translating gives CATSQAKEDTQYF.